The source of this TCR beta chain is a study of blood T cells in healthy people across ages. Trimming at V came to 7 bases and at J to 13 bases, leaving 15 bases not matched to a gene. Germline V gene data show CDR1 as SQVTM and CDR2 as ANQGSEA. This CDR3 contains 13 residues. A sample-barcoded 5' primer and a J-beta primer mix were used in a second PCR of about 7 to 12 cycles. Each CDR3 protein is one row after TCRdb ran MiXCR on the 5' RACE reads. The top ten hold roughly 22% of the sample, which has about 720,000 distinct CDR3 sequences, over 20% seen once. The sequence came from a man aged 65 to 85 in good health. The sample consisted of blood. This rearrangement joins TRBV29-1 to TRBJ2-1, with 8 bases aligning to TRBD1. DNA of the CDR3: TGCAGCGCTGGATCGCCTGGGGGACAGGATCAGTTCTTC. Translation gives CSAGSPGGQDQFF.